This T cell receptor beta chain is from a study of cytomegalovirus exposure and HLA in healthy donors. Points from the study as a whole: Specific recognition of CMV antigens was confirmed in vitro for a few chains (all CMV-associated).

Germline CDR1 is ENHRY and CDR2 is SYGVKD. CDR3 size: 16 residues. V trimming: 3 bases; J trimming: 8 bases; junction bases outside the gene matches: 14. Notes on this clone: Its antigen is as yet unknown.

PCR primers comprised 60 Vbeta and 13 Jbeta primers. Clones were sequenced by immunoSEQ multiplex PCR, and TCRdb holds only the in-frame ones, with some missing. Among approximately 100,000 clones listed, just under 80% were seen once. When sampled, the donors appeared nominally healthy, though they likely had unrecorded immune exposures. This receptor was taken from a middle-aged woman in good health and CMV-seropositive. The chain employs TRBV10-3 and TRBJ1-2; 8 positions match TRBD1. What was sequenced was PBMCs. CDR3 region: CAISEPQGQGAGGYTF. The CDR3, as DNA: TGTGCCATCAGTGAACCCCAAGGGCAGGGGGCAGGGGGCTACACCTTC.